This T cell receptor (beta chain) was profiled in a study of human T cells and chemical hapten exposure. Study-level background: Patients, a majority of them female, were diagnosed with alopecia areata, totalis or universalis.

Sample time point: pre-sensitization, week 0. Treatment defined: therapeutic diphenylcyclopropenone sensitization with weekly scalp DPC. The drawing of blood occurred before each patch test was applied. MiXCR, run by TCRdb on the RACE reads, gives a single entry per CDR3 protein. The sample includes around 180,000 distinct CDR3 sequences, approximately 29% seen only once; the top ten take just under 3%. This clonotype came up a few times. The CDR3 sequence is 15 residues long. The V gene end was trimmed by 3 bases and the J gene end by 1 base; junction bases not matched to a gene: 3. From germline, CDR1 is MDHEN and CDR2 SYDVKM.

The input for sequencing was whole blood, taken in connection with sensitization to the hapten diphenylcyclopropenone (DPC). The rearrangement links TRBV28 to TRBJ1-5; TRBD1 matches 7 bases. The sequence came from a woman under 40 with alopecia areata. Some clones in this sample may be carry-over from other donors' samples. In DNA form, the CDR3 reads TGTGCCAGCAGTTTCAGGGGGGTAAGCAATCAGCCCCAGCATTTT. Protein sequence: CASSFRGVSNQPQHF.